This T cell receptor (beta chain) was observed in a study of blood T cell repertoires in COVID-19. Study details: COVID-19 samples, acute and convalescent, were from the United States, Italy and Spain. Sources were T cells, B-cell-depleted T cells, or PBMCs; the material itself was cDNA or gDNA.

As processed by the authors: From reference gene primer amplification, estimates of nucleated cell counts were derived. The table came from immunoSEQ multiplex PCR; TCRdb's copy has only in-frame clones and leaves some out. The DNA gave D and trimming, while V, J and clone size come from that table. This sample has roughly 340,000 clones; roughly 90% occur once, and the top ten carry roughly 6.6%. The Seattle patients, enrolled during active infection, were followed longitudinally. The TCR was taken from a woman in her 70s with COVID-19, enrolled during active disease. The sample comprised peripheral blood.

The CDR3 is CASSLQGSSSYEQYF. The CDR3 DNA follows: TGTGCCAGCAGCCTACAGGGATCCTCCTCCTACGAGCAGTACTTC. The chain carries TRBV7-9 and TRBJ2-7; maybe TRBD1 (6 bases). Germline CDR1 is SEHNR and CDR2 is FQNEAQ (reference sequence). The V end was cut by 5 bases, the J end by 0 bases, with 14 bases between. CDR3 length equals 15 residues.